The source of this T cell receptor beta chain is a study of blood T cell repertoires in COVID-19. At the level of the study: The United States, Italy and Spain were the sources of the acute and convalescent COVID-19 samples. PBMCs, B-cell-depleted T cells, or T cells provided the cDNA or gDNA that made up the material.

The V segment lost 6 bases and the J segment 6 bases; nucleotides outside the gene matches: 6. The CDR3 runs 14 residues. Germline lookup yields CDR1 KGHSH and CDR2 LQKENI. Per the original methods: Reference gene primer amplification gave nucleated cell count estimates. Some clones are missing from TCRdb's copy, which holds only in-frame ones; the method was immunoSEQ multiplex PCR. V and J calls and clone size follow that table, whereas D and trimming were derived from the DNA. The sample has more than 85,000 clones, about 80% seen once; the top ten hold 4.1%. Sequenced input: peripheral blood. This chain connects TRBV18 to TRBJ1-5, with 9 nucleotides matching TRBD1. This clonotype was obtained from a man in his fifties or sixties with acute or convalescent COVID-19. The CDR3 protein is CASSLRQGGQPQHF. The CDR3 DNA sequence: TGTGCCAGCTCCCTTAGACAGGGGGGTCAGCCCCAGCATTTT.